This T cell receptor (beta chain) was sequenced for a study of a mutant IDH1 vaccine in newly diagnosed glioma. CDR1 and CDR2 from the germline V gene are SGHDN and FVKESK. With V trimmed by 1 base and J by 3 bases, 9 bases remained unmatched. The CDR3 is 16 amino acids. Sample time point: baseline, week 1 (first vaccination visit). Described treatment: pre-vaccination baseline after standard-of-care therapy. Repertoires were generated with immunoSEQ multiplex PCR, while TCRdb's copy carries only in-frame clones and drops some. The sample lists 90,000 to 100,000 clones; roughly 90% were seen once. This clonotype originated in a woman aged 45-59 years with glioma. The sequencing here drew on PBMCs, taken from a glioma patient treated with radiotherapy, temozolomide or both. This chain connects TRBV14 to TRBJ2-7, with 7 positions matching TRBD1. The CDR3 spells CASSQVPDRLHYEQYF. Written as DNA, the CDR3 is TGTGCCAGCAGCCAAGTTCCGGACAGGTTACACTACGAGCAGTACTTC.